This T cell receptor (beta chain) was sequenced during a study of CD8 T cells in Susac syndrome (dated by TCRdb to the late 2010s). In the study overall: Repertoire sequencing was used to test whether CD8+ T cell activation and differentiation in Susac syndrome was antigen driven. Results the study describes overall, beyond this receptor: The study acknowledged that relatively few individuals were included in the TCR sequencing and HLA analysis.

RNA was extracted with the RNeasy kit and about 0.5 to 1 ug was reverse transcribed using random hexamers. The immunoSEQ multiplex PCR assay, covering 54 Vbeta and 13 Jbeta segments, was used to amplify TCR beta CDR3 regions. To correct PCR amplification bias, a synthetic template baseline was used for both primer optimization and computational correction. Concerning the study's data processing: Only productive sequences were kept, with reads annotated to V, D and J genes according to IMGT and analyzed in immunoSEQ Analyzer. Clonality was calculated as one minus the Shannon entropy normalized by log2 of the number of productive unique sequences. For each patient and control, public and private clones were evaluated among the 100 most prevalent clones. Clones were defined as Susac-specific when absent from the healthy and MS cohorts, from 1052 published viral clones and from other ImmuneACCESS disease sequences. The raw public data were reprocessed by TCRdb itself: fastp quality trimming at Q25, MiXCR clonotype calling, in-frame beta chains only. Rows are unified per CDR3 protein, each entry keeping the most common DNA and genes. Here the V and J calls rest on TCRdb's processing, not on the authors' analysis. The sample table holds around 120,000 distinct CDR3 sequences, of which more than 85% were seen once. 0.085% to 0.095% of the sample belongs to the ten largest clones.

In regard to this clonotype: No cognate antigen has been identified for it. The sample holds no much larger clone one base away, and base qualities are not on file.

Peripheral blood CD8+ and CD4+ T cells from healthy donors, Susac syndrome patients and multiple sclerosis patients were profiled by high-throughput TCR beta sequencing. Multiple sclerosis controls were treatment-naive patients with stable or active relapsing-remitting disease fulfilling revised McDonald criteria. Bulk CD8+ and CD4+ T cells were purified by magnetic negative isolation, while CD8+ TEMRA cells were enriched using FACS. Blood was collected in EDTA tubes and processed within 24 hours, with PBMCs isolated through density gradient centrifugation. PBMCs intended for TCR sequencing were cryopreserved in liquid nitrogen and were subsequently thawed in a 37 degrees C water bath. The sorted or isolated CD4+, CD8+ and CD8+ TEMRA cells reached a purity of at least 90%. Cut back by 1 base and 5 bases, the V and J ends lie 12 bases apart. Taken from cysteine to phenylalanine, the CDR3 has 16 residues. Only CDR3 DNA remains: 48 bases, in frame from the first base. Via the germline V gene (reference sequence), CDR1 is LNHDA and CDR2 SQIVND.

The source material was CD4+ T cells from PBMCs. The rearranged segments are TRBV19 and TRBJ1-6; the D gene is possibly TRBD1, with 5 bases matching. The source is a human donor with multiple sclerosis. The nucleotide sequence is TGTGCCAGTAGTATAGCGGGGGACGGGGATAATTCACCCCTCCACTTT. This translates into CASSIAGDGDNSPLHF.